The TCR beta chain described here comes from a study of beta chain features in type 1 diabetes (dated by TCRdb to 2016 to 2019). A note on the overall study: Mean age, gender distribution, total cell number and subset yield were not different between patients and healthy donors. A total of just under 110,000,000 sorted cells were examined across all samples, and RNA yield correlated strongly with the number of cells per subset. Regulatory and stem cell-like memory subsets were obtained from only 8 patients and roughly 8 healthy donors, while naive and central memory subsets were obtained from all 28 donors. The study compared the TCRB repertoires of sorted circulating CD4+ T cell subsets in recently diagnosed type 1 diabetes patients with those in matched healthy donors.

Trimming removed 0 bases from V and 4 bases from J; the gene matches leave 8 bases unexplained. From the germline V gene, CDR1 is MNHEY and CDR2 is SVGAGI. Including cysteine and phenylalanine, the CDR3 has 16 amino acids. CDR3 DNA only is kept here, 48 bases in frame from base 1. This clone occurred a few times. Its cognate antigen has yet to be identified. No clone much larger than this one lies a single base away; base qualities are absent. A single peripheral blood draw of around 0.11 L on average was collected from each donor into heparinised tubes. Naive, central memory, regulatory and stem cell-like memory CD4+ T cells were sorted on a BD FACSAria II using a panel including CD45RO, CCR7, CD25, CD127, CD95 and CD27. Purity was above 95% for every sorted population. PBMCs were isolated immediately by Lymphoprep density gradient centrifugation and stained directly without culture. To minimize batch effects, samples were stained and sorted in pairs, one healthy donor with one patient per experiment.

The entire amount of isolated RNA was reverse transcribed using the High Capacity cDNA Reverse Transcription Kit, so the sequenced TCRB transcripts were expressed ones. Deep immunoSEQ sequencing was applied to naive, central memory and regulatory T cell samples, giving an average of roughly 3.6 million total reads per sample. After sorted cells were lysed in RLT buffer, RNA was extracted with DNase-treated RNeasy Micro or Mini kits, with the choice depending on cell number. To prevent cross-contamination, each cell subset was processed individually, whereas patient and healthy donor samples were processed jointly. Using the immunoSEQ multiplex PCR, TCRB sequences were amplified from cDNA into 87-bp fragments spanning the CDR3 region. Amplicons were sequenced on the Illumina HiSeq platform. As for the authors' bioinformatics: Synthetic template baselines were used to correct PCR bias computationally, reads within Hamming distance 2 were collapsed together, and singletons that could not be merged were discarded. Reads were aligned against IMGT so that V, D and J genes, CDR3 length and insertions or deletions at six rearrangement sites could be assigned. Within each subset, clonotype counts were normalized to the number of sorted cells before true diversity and Gini coefficients were calculated with the tcR R package. The overlap coefficient, calculated on TCRB nucleotide sequences, was used to measure repertoire sharing. Out-of-frame TCRB sequences from naive cells were analyzed to stand in for the pre-selection repertoire. In its TCRdb copy, this immuneACCESS table keeps in-frame sequences only and misses some clones. Where compared with another copy, unresolved V genes explain less than half of these, and the others have no known cause. D and trimming were read from the DNA, whereas the V and J calls and clone size are those reported in that table. Counted in this sample were a few hundred thousand clones; approximately 28% of them appeared once. About 0.06% of the sample goes to the ten largest clones.

The investigation overall reported the following: Patients with type 1 diabetes made fewer insertions and deleted more nucleotides at VDJ recombination sites, implying thymic rearrangement abnormalities. HLA sub-analyses involved small numbers of individuals, so any influence of HLA type on TCRB rearrangement remained unresolved. Because cDNA was sequenced instead of genomic DNA, activated cells with high expression could be over-represented, although the groups did not differ in activation or CD3 levels. Naive, central memory and regulatory TCRB repertoires appeared to be more similar among patients than among healthy donors. A moderate but significant shortening of TCRB CDR3 length was observed in type 1 diabetes patients in all four CD4+ subsets. Shorter templates might have been favored by PCR, but patient and control samples were amplified and corrected together, so both groups would have been affected equally by any skew.

Input material: naive CD4+ T cells from blood. Taken with the paper, the label for cell subset or site translates to: true naive CD4+ T cells. Rearrangement joined TRBV6-5 to TRBJ2-7; the junction holds 8 bases that match TRBD1. This clonotype was sampled from a man aged 18 to 29 in good health. The nucleotide sequence reads TGTGCCAGCAGTTACTCGGGGCAGGGGGCGCCTTACGAGCAGTACTTC. This yields the protein CASSYSGQGAPYEQYF.